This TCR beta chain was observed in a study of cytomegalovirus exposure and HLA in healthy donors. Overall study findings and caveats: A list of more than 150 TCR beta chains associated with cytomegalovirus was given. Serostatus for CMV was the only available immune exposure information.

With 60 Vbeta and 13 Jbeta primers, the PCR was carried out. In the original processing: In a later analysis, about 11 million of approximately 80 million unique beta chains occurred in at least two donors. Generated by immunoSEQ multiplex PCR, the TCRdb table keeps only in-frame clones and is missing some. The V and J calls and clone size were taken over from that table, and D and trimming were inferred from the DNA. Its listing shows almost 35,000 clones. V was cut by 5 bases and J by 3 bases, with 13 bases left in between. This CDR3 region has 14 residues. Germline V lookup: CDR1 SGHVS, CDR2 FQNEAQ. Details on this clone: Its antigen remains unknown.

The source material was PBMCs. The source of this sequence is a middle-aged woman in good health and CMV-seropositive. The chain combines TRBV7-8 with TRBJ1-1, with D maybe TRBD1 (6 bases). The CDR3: CASSPGGADTEAFF. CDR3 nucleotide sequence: TGTGCCAGCAGCCCCGGGGGGGCGGACACTGAAGCTTTCTTT.